This T cell receptor (beta chain) was sequenced for a study of blood T cell repertoires in COVID-19. Study overall: Sources were T cells, B-cell-depleted T cells, or PBMCs; the material itself was cDNA or gDNA.

The junction had 5 bases not matched to a gene; V was cut back by 2 bases and J by 3 bases. This CDR3 has 15 residues. Per the germline V gene, CDR1 is LGHNA and CDR2 is YSLEER. The table came from immunoSEQ multiplex PCR; TCRdb's copy has only in-frame clones and leaves some out. The table has about 350,000 clones, roughly 87% seen once. This chain links TRBV4-3 with TRBJ2-3; 7 bases match TRBD1. This TCR derives from a man under 40 with COVID-19, enrolled during active disease. The sequenced material came from peripheral blood. The CDR3 coding sequence is TGCGCCAGCAGCCAATACAGGGGAGAGACAGATACGCAGTATTTT. As protein: CASSQYRGETDTQYF.